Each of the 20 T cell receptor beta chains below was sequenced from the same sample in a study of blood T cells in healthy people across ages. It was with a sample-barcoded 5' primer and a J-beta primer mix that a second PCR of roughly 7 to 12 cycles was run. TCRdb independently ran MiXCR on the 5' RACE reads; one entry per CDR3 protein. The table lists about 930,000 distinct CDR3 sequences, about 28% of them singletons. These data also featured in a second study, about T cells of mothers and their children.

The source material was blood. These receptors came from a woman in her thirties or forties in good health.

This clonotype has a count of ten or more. The CDR3, as DNA: TGTGCCAGCAGTGATCCAAGTGACAGGCCCCCAGATACGCAGTATTTT. This encodes CASSDPSDRPPDTQYF. The chain employs TRBV25-1 and TRBJ2-3; TRBD1 might be the D (6 bases). Germline CDR1 reads MGHDK; CDR2 reads SYGVNS. V lost 3 bases and J 4 bases, leaving 17 bases between the germline ends. CDR3 length equals 16 residues.

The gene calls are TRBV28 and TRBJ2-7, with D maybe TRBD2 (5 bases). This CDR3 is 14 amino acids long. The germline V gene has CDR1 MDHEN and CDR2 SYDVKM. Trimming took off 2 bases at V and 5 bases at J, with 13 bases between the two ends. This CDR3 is CASSLTQTGNEQYF. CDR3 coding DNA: TGTGCCAGCAGTTTAACTCAGACCGGGAACGAGCAGTACTTC.

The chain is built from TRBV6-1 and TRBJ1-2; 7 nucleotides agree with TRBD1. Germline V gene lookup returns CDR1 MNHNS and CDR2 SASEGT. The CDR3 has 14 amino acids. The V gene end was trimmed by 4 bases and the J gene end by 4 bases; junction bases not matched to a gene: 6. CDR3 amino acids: CASSVTGDGYGYTF. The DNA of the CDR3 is TGTGCCAGCAGTGTCACAGGGGACGGCTATGGCTACACCTTC.

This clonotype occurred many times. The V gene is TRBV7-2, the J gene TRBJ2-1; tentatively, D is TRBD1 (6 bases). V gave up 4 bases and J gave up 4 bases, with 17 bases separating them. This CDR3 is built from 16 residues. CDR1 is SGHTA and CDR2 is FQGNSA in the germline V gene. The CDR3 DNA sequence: TGTGCCAGCAGCTCCCTTACCCCCAGGGGATACAATGAGCAGTTCTTC. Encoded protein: CASSSLTPRGYNEQFF.

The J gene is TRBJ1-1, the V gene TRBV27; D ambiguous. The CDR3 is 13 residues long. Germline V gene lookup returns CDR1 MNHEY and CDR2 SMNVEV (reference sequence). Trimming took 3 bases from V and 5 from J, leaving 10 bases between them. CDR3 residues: CASSFPGWTEAFF. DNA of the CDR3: TGTGCCAGCAGTTTCCCGGGATGGACTGAAGCTTTCTTT.

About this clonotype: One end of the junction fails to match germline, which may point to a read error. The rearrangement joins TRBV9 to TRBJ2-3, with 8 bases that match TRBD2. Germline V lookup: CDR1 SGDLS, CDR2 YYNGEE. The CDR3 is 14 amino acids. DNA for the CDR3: TGTGCCAGCAGCGCGGGACTAGGTATTGATACGCTGTATTTT. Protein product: CASSAGLGIDTLYF.

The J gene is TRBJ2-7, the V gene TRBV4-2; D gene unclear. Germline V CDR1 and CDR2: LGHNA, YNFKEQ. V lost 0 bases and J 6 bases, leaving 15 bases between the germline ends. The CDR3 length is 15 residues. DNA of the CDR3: TGTGCCAGCAGCCAAGATTTGCTTAACTCGGCCGAGCAGTACTTC. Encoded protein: CASSQDLLNSAEQYF.

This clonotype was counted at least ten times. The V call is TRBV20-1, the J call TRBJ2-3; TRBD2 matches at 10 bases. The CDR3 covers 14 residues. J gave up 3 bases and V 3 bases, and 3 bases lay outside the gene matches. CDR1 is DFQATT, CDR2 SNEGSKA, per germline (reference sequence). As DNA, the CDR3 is TGCAGTGCTAGCAGCGGGGGGGCGACAGATACGCAGTATTTT. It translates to CSASSGGATDTQYF.

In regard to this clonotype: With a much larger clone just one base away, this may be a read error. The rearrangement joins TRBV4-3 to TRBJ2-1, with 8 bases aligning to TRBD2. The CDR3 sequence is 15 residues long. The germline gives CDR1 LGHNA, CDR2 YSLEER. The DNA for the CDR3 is TGCGCCGGCAGCCAAGCGGGGGCCTCCTACAATGAGCAGTTCTTC. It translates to CAGSQAGASYNEQFF.

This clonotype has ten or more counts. CDR3 amino acids: CSVEDGGGIYNEQFF. CDR3 in DNA: TGCAGCGTTGAGGATGGCGGGGGGATCTACAATGAGCAGTTCTTC. V gene TRBV29-1 combines with J gene TRBJ2-1; 8 nucleotides line up with TRBD2. CDR3 length: 15 residues. The V gene's germline CDR1 is SQVTM and CDR2 ANQGSEA. V lost 3 bases to trimming and J lost 3 bases; unmatched junction nucleotides: 7.

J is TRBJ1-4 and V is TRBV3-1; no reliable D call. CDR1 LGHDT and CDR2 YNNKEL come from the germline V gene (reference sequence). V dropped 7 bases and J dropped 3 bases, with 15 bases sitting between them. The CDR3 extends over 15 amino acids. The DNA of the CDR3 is TGTGCCAGCACCCCCTACGGGGAGGCTAATGAAAAACTGTTTTTT. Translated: CASTPYGEANEKLFF.

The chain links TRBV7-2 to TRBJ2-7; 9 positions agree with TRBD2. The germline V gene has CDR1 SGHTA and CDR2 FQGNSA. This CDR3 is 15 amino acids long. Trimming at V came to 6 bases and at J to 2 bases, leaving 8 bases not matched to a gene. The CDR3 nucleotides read TGTGCCAGCAGTTTTGGCGGGGGGGCCCCCTACGAGCAGTACTTC. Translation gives CASSFGGGAPYEQYF.

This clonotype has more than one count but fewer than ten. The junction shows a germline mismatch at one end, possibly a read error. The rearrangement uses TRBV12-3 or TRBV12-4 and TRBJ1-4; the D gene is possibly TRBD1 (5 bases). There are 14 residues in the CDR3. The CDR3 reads CASSLQGGGEKLFF. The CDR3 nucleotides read TGCGCCAGCAGTCTCCAGGGCGGTGGTGAAAAACTGTTTTTT.

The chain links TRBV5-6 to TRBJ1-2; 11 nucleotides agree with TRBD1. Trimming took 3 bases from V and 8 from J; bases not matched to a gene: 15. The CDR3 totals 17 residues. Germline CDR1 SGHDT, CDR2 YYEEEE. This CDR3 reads CASSSARRDRGVRGYTF. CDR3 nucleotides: TGTGCCAGCAGCTCGGCCCGCCGGGACAGGGGGGTAAGAGGCTACACCTTC.

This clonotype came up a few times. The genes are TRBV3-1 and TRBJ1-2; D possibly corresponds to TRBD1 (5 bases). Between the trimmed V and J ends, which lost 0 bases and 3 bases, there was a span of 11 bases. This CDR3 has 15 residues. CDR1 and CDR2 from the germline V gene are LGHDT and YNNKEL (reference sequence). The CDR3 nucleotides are TGTGCCAGCAGCCAAGAGGGGCGACGATACTATGGCTACACCTTC. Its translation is CASSQEGRRYYGYTF.

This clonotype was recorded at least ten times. The CDR3 nucleotides are TGTGCCACTCGGTCCTACAGCAGCTCCTACGAGCAGTACTTC. Translating gives CATRSYSSSYEQYF. This chain joins TRBV28 and TRBJ2-7; no definite D call. V was clipped by 10 bases and J by 0 bases, with 16 bases between them. The CDR3 has 14 amino acids. Germline V gives CDR1 MDHEN, CDR2 SYDVKM.

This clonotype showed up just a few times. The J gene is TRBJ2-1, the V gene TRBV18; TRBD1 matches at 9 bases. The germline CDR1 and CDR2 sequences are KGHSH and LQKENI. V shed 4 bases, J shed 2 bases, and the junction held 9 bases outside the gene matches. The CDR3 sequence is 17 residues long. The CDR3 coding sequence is TGTGCCAGCTCACTCCCCGTCGGGACAGGGACCTACAATGAGCAGTTCTTC. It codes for CASSLPVGTGTYNEQFF.

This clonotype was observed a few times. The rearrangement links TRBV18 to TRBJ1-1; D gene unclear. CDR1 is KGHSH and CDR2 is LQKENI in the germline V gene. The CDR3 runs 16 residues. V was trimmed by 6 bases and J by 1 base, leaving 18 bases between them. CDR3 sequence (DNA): TGTGCCAGCTCGCCTTCGGAAGGAGAGGCGAACACTGAAGCTTTCTTT. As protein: CASSPSEGEANTEAFF. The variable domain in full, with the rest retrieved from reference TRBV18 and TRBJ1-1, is NAGVMQNPRHLVRRRGQEARLRCSPMKGHSHVYWYRQLPEEGLKFMVYLQKENIIDESGMPKERFSAEFPKEGPSILRIQQVVRGDSAAYFCASSPSEGEANTEAFFGQGTRLTVV.

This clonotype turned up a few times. The CDR3 loop reads CASSLGAVQQGREQFF. The CDR3 DNA sequence: TGTGCCAGCAGCTTAGGGGCCGTTCAACAGGGACGTGAGCAGTTCTTC. The V call is TRBV7-9, the J call TRBJ2-1; D is possibly TRBD1 (6 bases). V was shortened by 1 base and J by 9 bases, with 19 bases between the two germline ends. This CDR3 has 16 amino acids. The V gene's germline CDR1 is SEHNR and CDR2 FQNEAQ (reference sequence).

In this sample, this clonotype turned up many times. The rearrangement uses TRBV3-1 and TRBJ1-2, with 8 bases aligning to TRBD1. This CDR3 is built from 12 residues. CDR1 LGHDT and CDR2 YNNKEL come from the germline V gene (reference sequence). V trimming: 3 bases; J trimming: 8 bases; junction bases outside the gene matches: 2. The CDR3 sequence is CASSQRDRGYTF. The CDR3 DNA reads TGTGCCAGCAGCCAGCGGGACAGGGGCTACACCTTC.